This T cell receptor (beta chain) was identified in a study of shared clonotypes between healthy human individuals. Whole-study findings and limits: The generation probabilities recorded for non-shared clonotypes fell below those of clonotypes shared by all four donors. An expected dependence of interdonor clonotype sharing on sequencing depth was noted.

Regarding this clone: Its antigen is currently unknown.

Data came from immunoSEQ multiplex PCR; TCRdb stores just in-frame clones and leaves some out. The sample shows roughly 660,000 clones, less than 95% of them seen only once. Trimming cost V 8 bases and J 3 bases; bases outside gene matches: 7. Germline CDR1 SNHLY, CDR2 FYNNEI. This CDR3 has 13 residues. CD45RO+ cells were combined with CCR7-negative CD45RA+ TemRA cells to form CD8 memory. The receptor comes from a man between 18 and 35 years old in good health. Some clones in this sample may be carry-over from other donors' samples. The chain recombines TRBV2 with TRBJ2-7; TRBD1 agrees at 7 bases. Sequencing input: memory CD8+ T cells from PBMCs. Subset described: CD45RO+ cells pooled with CCR7-negative TemRA cells. In DNA form, the CDR3 reads TGTGCCAGCGGGATGGGACAGTACTACGAGCAGTACTTC. This gives the protein CASGMGQYYEQYF.